Listed here is a single T cell receptor (beta chain). After removal of 0 bases from V and 4 bases from J, the junction contained 6 bases not matched to a gene. The CDR3 sequence is 16 residues long. Germline values: CDR1 SGHNT, CDR2 YYREEE (reference sequence). The sample belongs to a study of blood T cell repertoires in COVID-19. The repertoire was sequenced with immunoSEQ multiplex PCR; TCRdb's copy has only in-frame clones and lacks some. The repertoire includes tens of thousands of clones, about nine tenths of them detected once, and more than 20% sits in the top ten. Sequences were obtained from peripheral blood. This sequence joins TRBV5-4 and TRBJ2-1; 8 bases are a match to TRBD1. This receptor was identified in a woman of 80 years or more with COVID-19, enrolled during active disease. CDR3 coding DNA: TGTGCCAGCAGCTTGGCCTCCCAGGGGGCTTACAATGAGCAGTTCTTC. Its protein is CASSLASQGAYNEQFF.